A selection of T cell receptor beta chains follows, all from one sample in a study of identical twins. TCRdb redid the calling of the 5' RACE reads with MiXCR, one entry per CDR3 protein. The sample lists about 210,000 distinct CDR3 sequences, less than 10% occurring once. The sample consisted of memory (CD45RO+) T cells sorted from blood. The receptors derive from a woman aged 18 to 35 in good health. Both conserved end residues are trimmed from each CDR3. Only some rows state a clone size, as once, few, many or a class for expanded clones.

j_gene | abundance | v_gene | CDR3aa
TRBJ2-5 | few | TRBV18 | ASSPPAGETQY
TRBJ1-4 | . | TRBV3-1 | ASSRRPSESEKLF
TRBJ2-1 | few | TRBV11-2 | ASTSGAVSYNEQF
TRBJ2-2 | few | TRBV6-2/TRBV6-3 | ASTLAGNTGELF
TRBJ1-2 | few | TRBV10-3 | AISEGGGPLGYT
TRBJ1-2 | . | TRBV20-1 | SAGVLT
TRBJ2-2 | few | TRBV7-2 | ASSLSSRNTGELF
TRBJ2-3 | many | TRBV20-1 | SAPTGLRTDTQY
TRBJ1-1 | many | TRBV7-6 | ASSLQGMNTEAF
TRBJ2-1 | many | TRBV5-1 | ASSLSPDRVNEQF
TRBJ1-1 | . | TRBV12-3/TRBV12-4 | ASSLSPFRGLDTEAF
TRBJ1-2 | few | TRBV11-2 | ASSLDLWGQRYT
TRBJ1-4 | few | TRBV5-1 | ASSPRGGENEKLF
TRBJ1-3 | many | TRBV20-1 | SARWQGPGNTIY
TRBJ2-7 | . | TRBV6-2/TRBV6-3 | ASSKHTTGGGFDEQY
TRBJ2-2 | few | TRBV3-1 | ASSQITGELF
TRBJ2-5 | . | TRBV5-1 | ASSLASSGSETQY
TRBJ2-1 | many | TRBV20-1 | SARDEGLAVNEQF
TRBJ2-7 | few | TRBV4-1 | ASSLGSGGALEQY
TRBJ2-2 | many | TRBV5-1 | ASTSGYSTGELF
TRBJ2-7 | . | TRBV20-1 | SARPIGTSGRAYFREQY
TRBJ1-4 | . | TRBV7-2 | ASSPGTAEKLF
TRBJ2-1 | . | TRBV20-1 | SARFGGGTSPKRNEQF
TRBJ1-1 | . | TRBV18 | ASSLNYRGTEAF
TRBJ2-5 | few | TRBV20-1 | STGLATETQY
TRBJ1-2 | few | TRBV5-1 | ASSLAAQSYGYT
TRBJ2-3 | . | TRBV11-3 | ASSRSFGGADTQY
TRBJ1-1 | . | TRBV20-1 | SAREGATEAF
TRBJ1-6 | many | TRBV12-3/TRBV12-4 | ASSHEGESPLH
TRBJ2-1 | many | TRBV12-3/TRBV12-4 | ASTQVKSSYNEQF
TRBJ2-7 | . | TRBV20-1 | SATPVGAYEQY
TRBJ2-3 | few | TRBV24-1 | ATSDVREFDTQY
TRBJ1-1 | few | TRBV30 | AWSVIDGAF
TRBJ1-1 | few | TRBV5-8 | ASSAHDTNTEAF
TRBJ2-3 | few | TRBV7-8 | ASSSRLENTDTQY
TRBJ1-6 | few | TRBV5-6 | ASSLGQGISPLH
TRBJ1-1 | . | TRBV12-3/TRBV12-4 | ASSLRAGSEAF
TRBJ2-5 | . | TRBV5-4 | ASSLGGAGAFPTQY
TRBJ2-7 | few | TRBV20-1 | SARDHSGRGSYEQY
TRBJ2-7 | few | TRBV20-1 | SAAGPPGQGVDEQY
TRBJ2-3 | . | TRBV5-6 | ASSFTRGDTQY
TRBJ2-7 | few | TRBV20-1 | SARSLYEQY
TRBJ2-7 | few | TRBV12-3/TRBV12-4 | ASSRLAGGLGPYEQY
TRBJ2-1 | . | TRBV12-3/TRBV12-4 | ASSLKSGLRNEQF
TRBJ2-6 | few | TRBV5-1 | ASSPYQGATGANVLT
TRBJ2-6 | . | TRBV6-2/TRBV6-3 | ASSYTRREGQNSGANVLT
TRBJ1-2 | many | TRBV3-1 | ASRRGQGGGYT
TRBJ1-2 | many | TRBV4-3 | ASSQAGDGGYT
TRBJ2-3 | many | TRBV4-2 | ASSQERGGGATDTQY
TRBJ2-6 | few | TRBV5-4 | ASSLTGGGANVLT
TRBJ2-3 | . | TRBV24-1 | ATSDLSREVSTDTQY
TRBJ2-1 | few | TRBV29-1 | SVVPNSFSAQF
TRBJ2-5 | many | TRBV12-3/TRBV12-4 | ASSLNKETQY
TRBJ2-5 | . | TRBV12-5 | ASGSGQGEETQY
TRBJ2-2 | . | TRBV20-1 | SARGYSSGLNTGELF
TRBJ2-1 | . | TRBV9 | ASSVAPGLAGDEQF
TRBJ2-3 | many | TRBV20-1 | SARVGETQY